The entry below gives a single TCR beta chain sequence along with its context. What it binds is not known. The CDR3 extends over 15 amino acids. V lost 5 bases and J lost 5, with 15 bases in between. Germline V CDR1 and CDR2: SEHNR, FQNEAQ (reference sequence). Some clones are missing from TCRdb's copy, which holds only in-frame ones; the method was immunoSEQ multiplex PCR. The data hold about 73,000 clones, with around 87% observed a single time. This entry belongs to a study of radiotherapy plus CTLA-4 blockade in lung cancer. For the study at large: The study recorded objective responses in about 18% of patients and disease control in roughly 34%.

Treatment of patients with chemo-refractory metastatic non-small-cell lung cancer consisted of focal radiation plus CTLA-4 blockade with ipilimumab. The study's findings and limits: The study found tumor-derived TCR clones expanded in blood after radiotherapy plus ipilimumab.

The rearrangement links TRBV7-9 to TRBJ2-2, with a tentative D call TRBD2 (7 bases). This clonotype originated in a human donor with non-small cell lung cancer that progressed on radiotherapy plus ipilimumab. Sequenced here: peripheral blood, sampled from a patient treated with radiotherapy plus ipilimumab. The CDR3 is CASSGGGRRTGELFF. The CDR3 DNA reads TGTGCCAGCAGCGGGGGGGGGCGCAGGACCGGGGAGCTGTTTTTT.